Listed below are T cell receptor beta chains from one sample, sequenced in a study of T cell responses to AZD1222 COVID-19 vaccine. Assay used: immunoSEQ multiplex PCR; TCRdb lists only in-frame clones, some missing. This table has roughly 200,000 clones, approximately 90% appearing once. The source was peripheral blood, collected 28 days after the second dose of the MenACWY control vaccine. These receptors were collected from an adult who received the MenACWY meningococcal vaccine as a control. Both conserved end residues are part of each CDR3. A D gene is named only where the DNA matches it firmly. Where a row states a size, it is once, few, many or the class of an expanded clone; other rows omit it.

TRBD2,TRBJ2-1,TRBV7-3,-,TGTGCCAGCAGCTTAGAGGCGGGAGCCCCTCACCATGAGCAGTTCTTC,CASSLEAGAPHHEQFF
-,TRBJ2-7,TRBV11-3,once,TGTGCCAGCAGCTTAGGGGTCGGGAGCTACGAGCAGTACTTC,CASSLGVGSYEQYF
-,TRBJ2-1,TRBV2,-,TGTGCCAGCAGGCCCTCCCGGGAGAGGGGCTACAATGAGCAGTTCTTC,CASRPSRERGYNEQFF
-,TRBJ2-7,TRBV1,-,TGCACCAGCAGCCAAGACCGGACAGACCAGAGCACCTACGAGCAGTACTTC,CTSSQDRTDQSTYEQYF
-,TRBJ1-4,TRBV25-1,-,TGTGCCAGCAGTGAAATCCCCAGTCGGGGGCCGGATGAAAAACTGTTTTTT,CASSEIPSRGPDEKLFF
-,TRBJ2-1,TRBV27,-,TGTGCCAGCAGTTTAGCGGGGTACAATGAGCAGTTCTTC,CASSLAGYNEQFF
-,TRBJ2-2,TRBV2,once,TGTGCCACCCTGGACGGGGAGCTGTTTTTT,CATLDGELFF
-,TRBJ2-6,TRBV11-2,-,TGTGCCAGCAGCACCTCTGGGGCCAACGTCCTGACTTTC,CASSTSGANVLTF
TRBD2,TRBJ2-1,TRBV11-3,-,TGTGCCAGCAGCTTACCCACACAACCGGGAGGCTACAATGAGCAGTTCTTC,CASSLPTQPGGYNEQFF
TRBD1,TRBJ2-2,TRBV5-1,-,TGCGCCAGCAGCCTAAATCCCGGGACAGGGGTGGATTTAGGAACCGGGGAGCTGTTTTTT,CASSLNPGTGVDLGTGELFF
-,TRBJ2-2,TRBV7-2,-,TGTGCCAGCGCGCCCACCTCCGGGGCCAGGCCAGCCGGGGAGCTGTTTTTT,CASAPTSGARPAGELFF
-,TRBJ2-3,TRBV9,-,TGTGCCAGCAGCGTAATGCAGGGGCTGGGAGATACGCAGTATTTT,CASSVMQGLGDTQYF
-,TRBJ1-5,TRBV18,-,TGTGCCAGCTCACCGCGAGGGTTGGGCAATCAGCCCCAGCATTTT,CASSPRGLGNQPQHF
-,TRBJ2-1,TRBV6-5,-,TGTGCCAGCAGTCGATACAATGAGCAGTTCTTC,CASSRYNEQFF
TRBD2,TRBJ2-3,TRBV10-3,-,TGTGCCATCAGTGAGAACAGCGGGAGGGCCTGGGATACGCAGTATTTT,CAISENSGRAWDTQYF
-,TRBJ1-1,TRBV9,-,TGTGCCAGCAGCGTAGGCTTGCGAGGAGGGGCGCAGGACACTGAAGCTTTCTTT,CASSVGLRGGAQDTEAFF
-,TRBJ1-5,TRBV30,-,TGTGCCTGGAGTACTGGGACACAAGTTAGGCAGCCCCAGCATTTT,CAWSTGTQVRQPQHF
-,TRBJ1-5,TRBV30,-,TGTGCCTGGGGCCTTAGCAATCAGCCCCAGCATTTT,CAWGLSNQPQHF
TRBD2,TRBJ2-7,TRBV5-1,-,TGCGCCAGCAGCGACACTAGCGGGAGCTACGAGCAGTACTTC,CASSDTSGSYEQYF
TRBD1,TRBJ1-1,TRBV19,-,TGTGCCAGTAGTCCGCGGACAGGGAGGATGAACACTGAAGCTTTCTTT,CASSPRTGRMNTEAFF
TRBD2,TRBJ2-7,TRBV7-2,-,TGTGCCAGCAGCTTAGCGCGGGGGTCCTACGAGCAGTACTTC,CASSLARGSYEQYF
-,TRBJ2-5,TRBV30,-,TGTGCCTGGGGCAGGTCTCAAGGGACCCAGTACTTC,CAWGRSQGTQYF
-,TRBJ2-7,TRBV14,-,TGTGCCAGCAGCCAAGGAGGACGGCTCCTCGGGCAGTACTTC,CASSQGGRLLGQYF
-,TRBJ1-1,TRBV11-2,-,TGTGCCAGCAGCTTAATAGGGGGGGGGATGAACACTGAAGCTTTCTTT,CASSLIGGGMNTEAFF
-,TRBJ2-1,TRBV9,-,TGTGCCAGCAGCGGCGGGGTAGGGAACGCGAGGCGAAATGAGCAGTTCTTC,CASSGGVGNARRNEQFF
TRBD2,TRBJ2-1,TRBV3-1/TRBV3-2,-,TGTGCCAGCAGCCCGACTAGCGGCTCCTACAATGAGCAGTTCTTC,CASSPTSGSYNEQFF
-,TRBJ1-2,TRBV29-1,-,TGCAGCGTTGACTTCGGCAGGGCCCATGGCTACACCTTC,CSVDFGRAHGYTF
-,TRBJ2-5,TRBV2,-,TGTGCCAGCAGTGATAATGGAGAGACCCAGTACTTC,CASSDNGETQYF
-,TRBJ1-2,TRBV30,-,TGTGCCTGGAATATAAGGGTCTATGGCTACACCTTC,CAWNIRVYGYTF
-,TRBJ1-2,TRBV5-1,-,TGCGCCAGCAGCTTGGACAGGGCAAACTATGGCTACACCTTC,CASSLDRANYGYTF
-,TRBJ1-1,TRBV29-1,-,TGCAGCGTTGATCGGGTTAGGGGGACTGAAGCTTTCTTT,CSVDRVRGTEAFF
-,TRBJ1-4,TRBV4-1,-,TGCGCCAGCAGCCAAGAAGCGGGGGAAAAACTGTTTTTT,CASSQEAGEKLFF
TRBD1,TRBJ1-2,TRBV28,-,TGTGCCAGCAGCCCAGGGGGCTCTAACTATGGCTACACCTTC,CASSPGGSNYGYTF
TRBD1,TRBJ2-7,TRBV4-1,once,TGCGCCAGCAGCCAAGCTCCTCCTGCCTACAGGGGGCCGGGGGACGAGCAGTACTTC,CASSQAPPAYRGPGDEQYF
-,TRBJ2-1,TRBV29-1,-,-,CSVSGQGFYSSYNEQFF
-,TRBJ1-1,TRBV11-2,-,TGTGCCAGCAGCCAACAGCTGAACACTGAAGCTTTCTTT,CASSQQLNTEAFF
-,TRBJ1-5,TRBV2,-,TGTGCCAGCAACCAGGAGCTAAATAGCAATCAGCCCCAGCATTTT,CASNQELNSNQPQHF
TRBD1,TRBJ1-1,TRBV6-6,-,TGTGCCAGCAGTTCCACCAGGGGGACTGAAGCTTTCTTT,CASSSTRGTEAFF